This is a list of T cell receptor beta chains from one sample in a study of read filtering for tumor transcriptome and immune sequencing. From the reads, TCRdb called clonotypes with MiXCR, one entry per CDR3 protein. The sample lists about 39,000 distinct CDR3 sequences; roughly 13% were seen once. The material sequenced was a population of CD138-negative cells sorted from bone marrow. The receptors shown here come from a donor over 35 with multiple myeloma. Each CDR3 is given with its conserved first and last residue. The order of the fields is clone size, J gene, V gene, D gene, CDR3 DNA, CDR3 protein. D genes are given only for firm matches. For some rows the clone size is stated as once, few or many, or as a class when expanded; others skip it.

clone_size: many
j_call: TRBJ2-7
v_call: TRBV28
d_call: NA
cdr3_nt: TGTGCCAGCAGTTTTAACGAGCAGTACTTC
cdr3_aa: CASSFNEQYF

clone_size: many
j_call: TRBJ2-3
v_call: TRBV4-2
d_call: NA
cdr3_nt: TGTGCCAGCAGCCAAGATCCCATTGCGGAGTTGGGAGATACGCAGTATTTT
cdr3_aa: CASSQDPIAELGDTQYF

clone_size: many
j_call: TRBJ1-4
v_call: TRBV4-1
d_call: NA
cdr3_nt: TGCGCCAGCAGCCAAGGGACTAATGAAAAACTGTTTTTT
cdr3_aa: CASSQGTNEKLFF

clone_size: many
j_call: TRBJ2-1
v_call: TRBV19
d_call: TRBD2
cdr3_nt: TGTGCCAGAAGTATTCCGGGACTAGGGTCCGGTGAGCAGTTCTTC
cdr3_aa: CARSIPGLGSGEQFF

clone_size: many
j_call: TRBJ2-1
v_call: TRBV5-4
d_call: NA
cdr3_nt: TGTGCCAGCAGCTTGACCAGGGCAGGCAATGAGCAGTTCTTC
cdr3_aa: CASSLTRAGNEQFF

clone_size: many
j_call: TRBJ2-1
v_call: TRBV5-6
d_call: NA
cdr3_nt: TGTGCCAGCAGCCCCAAAGCGGCAGGTGAGCAGTTCTTC
cdr3_aa: CASSPKAAGEQFF

clone_size: many
j_call: TRBJ1-5
v_call: TRBV29-1
d_call: NA
cdr3_nt: TGCAGCGCGCCTCCGGGGGACCAGCCCCAGCATTTT
cdr3_aa: CSAPPGDQPQHF

clone_size: many
j_call: TRBJ2-1
v_call: TRBV6-2/TRBV6-3
d_call: TRBD2
cdr3_nt: TGTGCCAGCAGACGTCCGCCAATTGAGCGGGGGGTAAACAATGAGCAGTTCTTC
cdr3_aa: CASRRPPIERGVNNEQFF

clone_size: few
j_call: TRBJ1-1
v_call: TRBV3-1
d_call: TRBD1
cdr3_nt: TGTGCCAGCAGCCCCAGGGGGGTAGAGAACACTGGAGCTTCCTTT
cdr3_aa: CASSPRGVENTGASF

clone_size: many
j_call: TRBJ2-2
v_call: TRBV5-1
d_call: NA
cdr3_nt: TGCGCCAGCAGCCTCCGGGATCCCAACACCGGGGAGCTGTTTTTT
cdr3_aa: CASSLRDPNTGELFF

clone_size: many
j_call: TRBJ2-5
v_call: TRBV5-4
d_call: TRBD1
cdr3_nt: TGTGCCAGCAGTCCAATACAGGGGTGGGCGGAGACCCAGTACTTC
cdr3_aa: CASSPIQGWAETQYF

clone_size: many
j_call: TRBJ2-3
v_call: TRBV11-3
d_call: NA
cdr3_nt: TGTGCCAGCAGCGACTACGAGGCAGATACGCAGTATTTT
cdr3_aa: CASSDYEADTQYF

clone_size: many
j_call: TRBJ2-7
v_call: TRBV20-1
d_call: TRBD1
cdr3_nt: TGCAGTGCTAGAGGAACAGGGGTAGGGGAGCAGTACTTC
cdr3_aa: CSARGTGVGEQYF

clone_size: many
j_call: TRBJ2-3
v_call: TRBV9
d_call: NA
cdr3_nt: TGTGCCAGCAGCTACGCCAGGGCAGATACGCAGTATTTT
cdr3_aa: CASSYARADTQYF

clone_size: many
j_call: TRBJ1-6
v_call: TRBV11-1
d_call: TRBD1
cdr3_nt: TGTGCCAGCAGCTTCGGGACAGCCAATTCACCCCTCCACTTT
cdr3_aa: CASSFGTANSPLHF

clone_size: many
j_call: TRBJ1-5
v_call: TRBV19
d_call: NA
cdr3_nt: TGTGCCAGTAGTATAGCTACCCGGACATCCCAGCATTTT
cdr3_aa: CASSIATRTSQHF

clone_size: many
j_call: TRBJ1-1
v_call: TRBV20-1
d_call: NA
cdr3_nt: TGCAGTGCTAGACAGCGGAGTTACACTGAAGCTTTCTTT
cdr3_aa: CSARQRSYTEAFF

clone_size: NA
j_call: TRBJ1-4
v_call: TRBV7-2
d_call: TRBD1
cdr3_nt: TGTGCCAGCAGACGGGGACAGGATGGAAAACTGTTTTTT
cdr3_aa: CASRRGQDGKLFF

clone_size: few
j_call: TRBJ1-3
v_call: TRBV7-8
d_call: NA
cdr3_nt: TGTGCCAGCAGCATTAGGGCCAAGGGGTCCGGAAACACCATATATTTT
cdr3_aa: CASSIRAKGSGNTIYF

clone_size: NA
j_call: TRBJ2-1
v_call: TRBV28
d_call: NA
cdr3_nt: TGTGCCAGCAGTCCACTATCGGGAGACTACAATGAGCAGTTCTTC
cdr3_aa: CASSPLSGDYNEQFF

clone_size: NA
j_call: TRBJ1-2
v_call: TRBV6-1
d_call: TRBD1
cdr3_nt: TGTGCCAGCACCAAGGACAGGGCCAACTATGGCTACACCTTC
cdr3_aa: CASTKDRANYGYTF

clone_size: many
j_call: TRBJ2-1
v_call: TRBV6-1
d_call: NA
cdr3_nt: TGTGCCAGCAGTGAAGGGGCTAACGTTTTCCGGGATGAGCAGTTCTTC
cdr3_aa: CASSEGANVFRDEQFF

clone_size: NA
j_call: TRBJ2-2
v_call: TRBV4-2
d_call: NA
cdr3_nt: TGTGCCAGCAGCCAGTCCGGGTCCACCGGGGAGCTGTTTTTT
cdr3_aa: CASSQSGSTGELFF

clone_size: many
j_call: TRBJ2-5
v_call: TRBV5-1
d_call: NA
cdr3_nt: TGCGCCAGCAGAAGGGGGGTCGGGGAGACCCAGTACTTC
cdr3_aa: CASRRGVGETQYF

clone_size: many
j_call: TRBJ2-4
v_call: TRBV20-1
d_call: TRBD2
cdr3_nt: TGCAGTGCTGGTGCCGCTACTAGCGGAAAAAACATTCAGTACTTC
cdr3_aa: CSAGAATSGKNIQYF

clone_size: many
j_call: TRBJ1-5
v_call: TRBV19
d_call: NA
cdr3_nt: TGTGCCAGTAAACTGGACATTTCCAATCAGCCCCAGCATTTT
cdr3_aa: CASKLDISNQPQHF

clone_size: many
j_call: TRBJ2-1
v_call: TRBV5-1
d_call: TRBD2
cdr3_nt: TGCGCCAGCAGCTTGGAATCGGGACTAGCGGGAGGTGAGCAGTTCTTC
cdr3_aa: CASSLESGLAGGEQFF

clone_size: many
j_call: TRBJ2-7
v_call: TRBV14
d_call: TRBD1
cdr3_nt: TGTGCCAGCAGCCAAGCAAGGACAGGGGCCTACGAGCAGTACTTC
cdr3_aa: CASSQARTGAYEQYF

clone_size: many
j_call: TRBJ1-1
v_call: TRBV7-3
d_call: NA
cdr3_nt: TGTGCCAGCAGCCCAAAGGGGGGCTGGAACACTGAAGCTTTCTTT
cdr3_aa: CASSPKGGWNTEAFF

clone_size: many
j_call: TRBJ2-5
v_call: TRBV11-2
d_call: NA
cdr3_nt: TGTGCCAGCAGCCAAGTCTGGGGGAAGGAGACCCAGTACTTC
cdr3_aa: CASSQVWGKETQYF

clone_size: many
j_call: TRBJ2-1
v_call: TRBV7-8
d_call: TRBD2
cdr3_nt: TGTGCCAGCAGCCTGAGGGGACTAGCGGGAGGGGCCTACAATGAGCAGTTCTTC
cdr3_aa: CASSLRGLAGGAYNEQFF

clone_size: medium-sized
j_call: TRBJ2-3
v_call: TRBV12-3/TRBV12-4
d_call: NA
cdr3_nt: TGTGCCAGCAGTTTACGGCCCGCGGATGATACGCAGTATTTT
cdr3_aa: CASSLRPADDTQYF

clone_size: many
j_call: TRBJ1-2
v_call: TRBV12-3/TRBV12-4
d_call: NA
cdr3_nt: TGTGCCAGCAGGACCCGATCCGGTCTGGGCGGCTACACCTTC
cdr3_aa: CASRTRSGLGGYTF

clone_size: many
j_call: TRBJ2-1
v_call: TRBV28
d_call: TRBD1
cdr3_nt: TGTGCCAGCAGTTTAGCGGACAGGGATTACAATGAGCAGTTCTTC
cdr3_aa: CASSLADRDYNEQFF

clone_size: medium-sized
j_call: TRBJ1-1
v_call: TRBV7-2
d_call: NA
cdr3_nt: TGTGCCAGCAGCATCCTCAGGACAGCCGAAGCTTTCTTT
cdr3_aa: CASSILRTAEAFF

clone_size: NA
j_call: TRBJ2-7
v_call: TRBV5-1
d_call: NA
cdr3_nt: TGCGCCAGCAGCTTGGCCATCTTCGACGGCGGAACGAGGAGGGTTTGGTACTTC
cdr3_aa: CASSLAIFDGGTRRVWYF

clone_size: few
j_call: TRBJ2-3
v_call: TRBV5-1
d_call: TRBD1
cdr3_nt: TGCGCCAGCAGCCTACGGACAGGTACAGGTGATACGCAGTATTTT
cdr3_aa: CASSLRTGTGDTQYF

clone_size: many
j_call: TRBJ2-3
v_call: TRBV6-1
d_call: NA
cdr3_nt: TGTGCCAGCAGTGGGACCCGCGGAGATACGCAGTATTTT
cdr3_aa: CASSGTRGDTQYF

clone_size: few
j_call: TRBJ2-1
v_call: TRBV20-1
d_call: NA
cdr3_nt: TGCAGTGCCACAAACCGGGATGAGCAGTTCTTC
cdr3_aa: CSATNRDEQFF

clone_size: NA
j_call: TRBJ2-1
v_call: TRBV5-1
d_call: NA
cdr3_nt: TGCGCCAGCCCGGGAAACGACAGGGGTGTTAGCGGGGATTACAATGAGCAGTTCTTC
cdr3_aa: CASPGNDRGVSGDYNEQFF

clone_size: medium-sized
j_call: TRBJ2-3
v_call: TRBV29-1
d_call: NA
cdr3_nt: TGCAGCGTCGGGGACCCTAAGATAGATACGCAGTATTTT
cdr3_aa: CSVGDPKIDTQYF

clone_size: many
j_call: TRBJ2-1
v_call: TRBV6-5
d_call: NA
cdr3_nt: TGTGCCAGCAGTTACTCGAAGGGGGGTAAGCAGTTCTTC
cdr3_aa: CASSYSKGGKQFF

clone_size: many
j_call: TRBJ2-7
v_call: TRBV13
d_call: NA
cdr3_nt: TGTGCCAGCAGCTTAGTCATCTCCTACGAGCAGTACTTC
cdr3_aa: CASSLVISYEQYF

clone_size: many
j_call: TRBJ2-1
v_call: TRBV5-1
d_call: TRBD2
cdr3_nt: TGCGCCAGCAGCTTGGCCGAGGGACTAAGAAATGAGCAGTTCTTC
cdr3_aa: CASSLAEGLRNEQFF

clone_size: many
j_call: TRBJ2-7
v_call: TRBV5-1
d_call: TRBD1
cdr3_nt: TGCGCCAGCAGCGCCGTACAGGGGGCGATTTCCTACGAGCAGTACTTC
cdr3_aa: CASSAVQGAISYEQYF

clone_size: many
j_call: TRBJ1-4
v_call: TRBV7-2
d_call: NA
cdr3_nt: TGTGCCAGCAGCCCTTCACGCGGGGGGTCTAATGAAAAACTGTTTTTT
cdr3_aa: CASSPSRGGSNEKLFF

clone_size: many
j_call: TRBJ2-3
v_call: TRBV11-2
d_call: TRBD1
cdr3_nt: TGTGCCAGCGGACAGGGTGTGCGCACAGATACGCAGTATTTT
cdr3_aa: CASGQGVRTDTQYF

clone_size: many
j_call: TRBJ2-5
v_call: TRBV6-6
d_call: NA
cdr3_nt: TGTGCCAGCAGTTACCGAGGGGAGACCCAGTACTTC
cdr3_aa: CASSYRGETQYF

clone_size: NA
j_call: TRBJ2-7
v_call: TRBV20-1
d_call: NA
cdr3_nt: TGCAGTGCCACCAAGAGGGACTTAAGCTCCTACGAGCAGTACTTC
cdr3_aa: CSATKRDLSSYEQYF

clone_size: many
j_call: TRBJ2-1
v_call: TRBV28
d_call: NA
cdr3_nt: TGTGCCAGCAGTAGAAGGACAGACAGCTCCTACAATGAGCAGTTCTTC
cdr3_aa: CASSRRTDSSYNEQFF

clone_size: medium-sized
j_call: TRBJ2-1
v_call: TRBV2
d_call: NA
cdr3_nt: TGTGCCAGCAAAGGGCGAATTTACAATGAGCAGTTCTTC
cdr3_aa: CASKGRIYNEQFF

clone_size: NA
j_call: TRBJ1-3
v_call: TRBV18
d_call: TRBD1
cdr3_nt: TGTGCCAGCGCGGGACAGCAAATCTCTGGAAACACCATTTATTTT
cdr3_aa: CASAGQQISGNTIYF

clone_size: NA
j_call: TRBJ2-1
v_call: TRBV6-2/TRBV6-3
d_call: NA
cdr3_nt: TGTGCCAGCAGTTATCAGGCCGTCTCCTACAATGAGCAGTTCTTC
cdr3_aa: CASSYQAVSYNEQFF

clone_size: many
j_call: TRBJ2-3
v_call: TRBV4-1
d_call: NA
cdr3_nt: TGCGCCAGCAGCCAAGTACCGGGACTCGCCACAGATACGCAGTATTTT
cdr3_aa: CASSQVPGLATDTQYF

clone_size: many
j_call: TRBJ2-2
v_call: TRBV5-1
d_call: NA
cdr3_nt: TGCGCCAGCAGCTTGGACAGGAACACCGGGGAGCTGTTTTTT
cdr3_aa: CASSLDRNTGELFF

clone_size: few
j_call: TRBJ2-4
v_call: TRBV20-1
d_call: NA
cdr3_nt: TGCAGTGCTCTCACAGGGTTGCAAAACATTCAGTACTTC
cdr3_aa: CSALTGLQNIQYF

clone_size: many
j_call: TRBJ2-1
v_call: TRBV7-3
d_call: NA
cdr3_nt: TGTGCCAGCAGCTCTGACGGATTAGCTAACAATGAGCAGTTCTTC
cdr3_aa: CASSSDGLANNEQFF